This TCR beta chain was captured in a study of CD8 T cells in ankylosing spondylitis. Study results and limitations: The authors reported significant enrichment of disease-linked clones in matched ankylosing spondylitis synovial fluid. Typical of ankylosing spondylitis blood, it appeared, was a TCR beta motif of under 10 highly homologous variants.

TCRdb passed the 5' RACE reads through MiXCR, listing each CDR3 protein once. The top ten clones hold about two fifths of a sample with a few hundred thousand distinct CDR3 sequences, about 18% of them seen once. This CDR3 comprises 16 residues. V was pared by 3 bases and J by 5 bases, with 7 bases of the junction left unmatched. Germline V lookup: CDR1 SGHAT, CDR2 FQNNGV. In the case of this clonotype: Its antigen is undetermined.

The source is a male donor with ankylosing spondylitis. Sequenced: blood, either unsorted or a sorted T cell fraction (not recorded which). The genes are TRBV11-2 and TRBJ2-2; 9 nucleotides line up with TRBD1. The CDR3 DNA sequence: TGTGCCAGCAGCTTCGGACAGGGGAGAATAACCGGGGAGCTGTTTTTT. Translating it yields CASSFGQGRITGELFF.